These 21 T cell receptor beta chains share one sample of origin, sequenced in a study of a mutant IDH1 vaccine in newly diagnosed glioma. Generated by immunoSEQ multiplex PCR, the TCRdb table keeps only in-frame clones and is missing some. The sample yields fewer than 55,000 clones, 81% seen once. Described time point: week 35, safety follow-up. The investigators gave 300 ug of mutant IDH1 20-mer peptide in each vaccine dose, together with topical imiquimod. These receptors' targets are unknown. This sample comprised PBMCs, obtained from a glioma patient whose treatment included an IDH1 peptide vaccine. All receptors come from a middle-aged woman with glioma. Some clones in this sample may be carry-over from other donors' samples.

On this clone itself: The same CDR3 is also encoded by other DNA sequences in this sample. The rearrangement joins TRBV5-1 to TRBJ2-3; TRBD2 aligns across 8 bases. The V gene's germline CDR1 is SGHRS and CDR2 YFSETQ. The CDR3 contains 14 residues. V trimming: 4 bases; J trimming: 1 base; junction bases outside the gene matches: 2. The CDR3 loop reads CASSLSGGTDTQYF. The CDR3 DNA is TGCGCCAGCAGCCTTAGCGGGGGCACAGATACGCAGTATTTT.

The chain combines TRBV10-3 with TRBJ1-2; D perhaps matches TRBD1 (6 bases). CDR3 length equals 15 residues. V lost 0 bases to trimming and J lost 3 bases, with 11 bases between them. The germline V gene has CDR1 ENHRY and CDR2 SYGVKD. CDR3 in amino acids: CAISESVTGYYGYTF. Written as DNA, the CDR3 is TGTGCCATCAGTGAGTCGGTTACAGGGTACTATGGCTACACCTTC.

V and J are TRBV7-2 and TRBJ2-7; D uncertain. Germline-derived CDR1 and CDR2 are SGHTA and FQGNSA. V dropped 5 bases and J dropped 0 bases, with 11 bases sitting between them. The CDR3 contains 14 residues. CDR3 DNA sequence: TGTGCCAGCAGCCGCATGCATTCCTCCTACGAGCAGTACTTC. It specifies CASSRMHSSYEQYF.

This chain joins TRBV19 and TRBJ2-7, with TRBD1 matching over 9 bases. The CDR3 runs to 15 residues. Germline V gene data show CDR1 as LNHDA and CDR2 as SQIVND (reference sequence). Trimming at V came to 5 bases and at J to 3 bases, leaving 8 bases not matched to a gene. The DNA of the CDR3 is TGTGCCAGTAGTGTTGACAGGGGGAATGTCTACGAGCAGTACTTC. Its translation is CASSVDRGNVYEQYF.

The chain recombines TRBV7-3 with TRBJ2-2; 7 bases line up with TRBD1. From germline, CDR1 is SGHTA and CDR2 FQGTGA. CDR3 length equals 18 residues. V was pared by 5 bases and J by 0 bases, with 12 bases of the junction left unmatched. In DNA form, the CDR3 reads TGTGCCAGCAGCCTTAAGAGGGACAGCCTAACGAACACCGGGGAGCTGTTTTTT. Translation gives CASSLKRDSLTNTGELFF.

The chain links TRBV5-6 to TRBJ2-1; D unresolved. The CDR3 loop spans 11 amino acids. V was shortened by 4 bases and J by 7 bases, with 6 bases between the two germline ends. Germline-derived CDR1 and CDR2 are SGHDT and YYEEEE. The CDR3 is CASSVGNEQFF. CDR3 coding DNA: TGTGCCAGCAGCGTTGGGAATGAGCAGTTCTTC. Full variable domain (missing parts from reference TRBV5-6 and TRBJ2-1): DAGVTQSPTHLIKTRGQQVTLRCSPKSGHDTVSWYQQALGQGPQFIFQYYEEEERQRGNFPDRFSGHQFPNYSSELNVNALLLGDSALYLCASSVGNEQFFGPGTRLTVL.

The chain is built from TRBV28 and TRBJ1-5, with D unresolved. CDR1 MDHEN and CDR2 SYDVKM come from the germline V gene. Trimming removed 3 bases at V and 5 bases at J, with 5 bases between. This CDR3 has 12 residues. The CDR3 nucleotides read TGTGCCAGCAGTTTCCGTTATCAGCCCCAGCATTTT. It is translated as CASSFRYQPQHF.

V is TRBV9 and J is TRBJ2-2; 7 nucleotides match TRBD2. The CDR3 has 16 residues. The J segment lost 2 bases and the V segment lost 3 bases, leaving 7 bases of the junction unmatched. The germline gives CDR1 SGDLS, CDR2 YYNGEE. CDR3 nucleotides: TGTGCCAGCAGCGCTGGGGGGAGGGGAAACACCGGGGAGCTGTTTTTT. Translation gives CASSAGGRGNTGELFF.

This sequence joins TRBV4-3 and TRBJ2-1; D uncertain. Looked up from germline, CDR1 is LGHNA and CDR2 is YSLEER. The CDR3 has 13 amino acids. Trimming took off 0 bases at V and 8 bases at J, with 8 bases between the two ends. This CDR3 is CASSQDPADEQFF. The CDR3 DNA reads TGCGCCAGCAGCCAAGATCCTGCGGATGAGCAGTTCTTC.

The V gene is TRBV6-1, the J gene TRBJ1-2; 8 bases are a match to TRBD1. The CDR3 is 15 amino acids. The junction had 9 bases not matched to a gene; V was cut back by 1 base and J by 8 bases. The germline V gene encodes CDR1 MNHNS and CDR2 SASEGT. The CDR3 nucleotides are TGTGCCAGCAGTGAAGTGGCAGGGGGCGCCCGGGGCTACACCTTC. Its protein is CASSEVAGGARGYTF.

The chain combines TRBV9 with TRBJ1-2, with 7 positions matching TRBD1. Germline V gives CDR1 SGDLS, CDR2 YYNGEE. V was pared by 3 bases and J by 2 bases, with 4 bases of the junction left unmatched. The CDR3 contains 14 residues. DNA of the CDR3: TGTGCCAGCAGCGCCGCGACAGGGAACTATGGCTACACCTTC. It yields the protein CASSAATGNYGYTF. Complete variable domain (other parts from reference TRBV9 and TRBJ1-2): DSGVTQTPKHLITATGQRVTLRCSPRSGDLSVYWYQQSLDQGLQFLIQYYNGEERAKGNILERFSAQQFPDLHSELNLSSLELGDSALYFCASSAATGNYGYTFGSGTRLTVV.

V gene TRBV10-3 combines with J gene TRBJ2-5, with D perhaps matching TRBD1 (6 bases). The V end lost 7 bases, the J end lost 3 bases, and 15 bases lay between the germline ends. The CDR3 has 14 residues. Germline V gene sequence: CDR1 ENHRY, CDR2 SYGVKD. This CDR3 is CAINPGPGEETQYF. CDR3 DNA: TGTGCCATCAATCCAGGTCCAGGGGAAGAGACCCAGTACTTC.

This clone showed up just once. The rearrangement links TRBV6-5 to TRBJ2-5, with D uncertain. The CDR3 extends over 14 amino acids. The germline V gene has CDR1 MNHEY and CDR2 SVGAGI. The V gene lost 8 bases and the J gene lost 5 bases, with 18 bases spanning the gap. CDR3 sequence (DNA): TGTGCCAGCGCCACCTTAATTGGGTTGGAGACCCAGTACTTC. Translated, it gives CASATLIGLETQYF.

In regard to this clone: One junction end does not reproduce the germline sequence, and a read error may be involved. V gene TRBV2 combines with J gene TRBJ2-7; possibly TRBD2 for D (6 bases). The CDR3 extends over 11 amino acids. Germline-derived CDR1 and CDR2 are SNHLY and FYNNEI. CDR3 region: CAGKVEGRQYF. CDR3 DNA: TGCGCCGGAAAGGTGGAGGGAAGGCAGTACTTC.

This clone was recorded only once. The CDR3 DNA sequence: TGTGCCAGCACCTCCGGGACAGGGGGCGAGCAGTACTTC. This translates into CASTSGTGGEQYF. V is TRBV6-6 and J is TRBJ2-7; 11 bases map to TRBD1. Germline V gives CDR1 MNHNY, CDR2 SVGAGI (reference sequence). The V segment lost 7 bases and the J segment 6 bases; nucleotides outside the gene matches: 5. CDR3 length: 13 residues.

This chain links TRBV7-9 with TRBJ1-2; the D is unclear. Germline V gives CDR1 SEHNR, CDR2 FQNEAQ (reference sequence). The CDR3 is 14 amino acids. The ends were cut back, 5 bases at V and 1 base at J, with 11 bases in the middle. CDR3 amino acids: CASSPIYHNYGYTF. The CDR3 DNA reads TGTGCCAGCAGCCCCATTTACCATAACTATGGCTACACCTTC. Drawing the rest from reference TRBV7-9 and TRBJ1-2, the complete variable domain is DTGVSQNPRHKITKRGQNVTFRCDPISEHNRLYWYRQTLGQGPEFLTYFQNEAQLEKSRLLSDRFSAERPKGSFSTLEIQRTEQGDSAMYLCASSPIYHNYGYTFGSGTRLTVV.

The CDR3 bases are TGTGCTTCTACCCCGGGGGAGGGGGAGACCCAGTACTTC. Encoded protein: CASTPGEGETQYF. The chain has TRBV12-5 and TRBJ2-5; 7 bases are shared with TRBD2. J was trimmed by 5 bases and V by 11 bases; bases with no gene match: 11. Per germline, CDR1 LGHNT and CDR2 FRNRAP. This CDR3 region has 13 residues.

V gene TRBV5-1 combines with J gene TRBJ1-1; the D gene is possibly TRBD1 (5 bases). This CDR3 has 13 residues. Per the germline V gene, CDR1 is SGHRS and CDR2 is YFSETQ. The ends were cut back, 5 bases at V and 0 bases at J, with 8 bases in the middle. CDR3 nucleotides: TGCGCCAGCAGGGGGACGATGAACACTGAAGCTTTCTTT. Encoded protein: CASRGTMNTEAFF.

The V and J genes are TRBV18 and TRBJ2-7; 7 bases are shared with TRBD1. The CDR3 runs to 15 residues. Germline CDR1 KGHSH, CDR2 LQKENI. V trimming: 2 bases; J trimming: 3 bases; junction bases outside the gene matches: 7. The CDR3 protein is CASSPTGQPLYEQYF. In DNA, the CDR3 is TGTGCCAGCTCACCAACGGGACAGCCCCTCTACGAGCAGTACTTC.

V and J are TRBV4-1 and TRBJ2-1; D call uncertain. CDR1 is MGHRA, CDR2 YSYEKL, per germline. The CDR3 runs 15 residues. The V and J ends lost 3 bases and 0 bases respectively, with 9 bases between them. The chain's CDR3 is CASSHAASSYNEQFF. CDR3 DNA: TGCGCCAGCAGCCACGCAGCTAGCTCCTACAATGAGCAGTTCTTC.

The chain has TRBV6-5 and TRBJ2-7, with a possible D match to TRBD2 (5 bases). The germline CDR1 and CDR2 sequences are MNHEY and SVGAGI. CDR3 length: 13 residues. Trimming shortened V by 5 bases and J by 3 bases, and 11 bases separated the two germline ends. The CDR3 sequence: CASSPDFNYEQYF. For the CDR3, the DNA is TGTGCCAGCAGTCCGGACTTTAACTACGAGCAGTACTTC.